The rows below give T cell receptor beta chains drawn from one sample of a study of cytomegalovirus exposure and HLA in healthy donors. The data were produced by immunoSEQ multiplex PCR, yet TCRdb's version contains in-frame clones alone and is incomplete. The repertoire holds about 77,000 clones, with 75% to 80% as singletons. The sequenced material came from PBMCs. These receptors all come from a middle-aged man in good health and CMV-seronegative. The CDR3 runs from the conserved cysteine through the conserved F or W. The order of the fields is D gene, J gene, clone size, V gene, CDR3 protein, CDR3 DNA. The D gene is left open where the match is weak. Some rows have no size entry. The others give once, few or many, or a class for an expanded clone.

.,TRBJ2-3,once,TRBV7-8,CASSPGSQGTDTQYF,TGTGCCAGCAGCCCAGGATCCCAAGGCACAGATACGCAGTATTTT
.,TRBJ2-3,.,TRBV27,CASSLFGEAADTQYF,TGTGCCAGCAGTTTATTTGGGGAGGCGGCAGATACGCAGTATTTT
TRBD2,TRBJ2-7,.,TRBV7-6,CASTPREDLYEQYF,TGTGCCAGCACCCCTCGGGAGGACCTATACGAGCAGTACTTC
TRBD2,TRBJ2-7,.,TRBV30,CAGRLAESYEQYF,TGTGCCGGCCGACTAGCGGAATCCTACGAGCAGTACTTC
TRBD2,TRBJ2-2,once,TRBV15,CATSIWTSMGGELFF,TGTGCCACCAGCATATGGACTAGCATGGGCGGGGAGCTGTTTTTT
.,TRBJ2-7,.,TRBV28,CASSTTYDEQYF,TGTGCCAGCAGCACCACTTATGACGAGCAGTACTTC
.,TRBJ1-1,.,TRBV6-5,CASHKLRMNTEAFF,TGTGCCAGCCATAAACTGCGGATGAACACTGAAGCTTTCTTT
TRBD2,TRBJ2-1,.,TRBV7-3,CASSPMGGRARNEQFF,TGTGCCAGCAGCCCAATGGGAGGGAGGGCGAGGAATGAGCAGTTCTTC
.,TRBJ1-3,.,TRBV28,CASSGLRLNTIYF,TGTGCCAGCAGCGGACTTAGGTTGAACACCATATATTTT
.,TRBJ1-1,.,TRBV27,CASLGGRTEAFF,TGTGCCAGCCTGGGGGGGAGGACTGAAGCTTTCTTT
.,TRBJ1-1,.,TRBV30,CAWSKPGPGDTEAFF,TGTGCCTGGAGTAAGCCGGGCCCAGGGGACACTGAAGCTTTCTTT
TRBD2,TRBJ2-5,.,TRBV11-2,CASSLPGAGTSPETQYF,TGTGCCAGCAGCTTACCGGGAGCCGGGACTAGCCCAGAGACCCAGTACTTC
.,TRBJ2-3,.,TRBV5-1,CASSLRDSTDTQYF,TGCGCCAGCAGCTTACGGGACTCCACAGATACGCAGTATTTT
.,TRBJ2-5,.,TRBV30,CAWSAGFQETQYF,TGTGCCTGGAGTGCGGGGTTCCAAGAGACCCAGTACTTC
TRBD2,TRBJ2-3,.,TRBV14,CASRPGLAGTLTTQYF,TGTGCCAGCAGACCGGGACTAGCGGGTACCCTCACGACGCAGTATTTT
TRBD1,TRBJ1-1,.,TRBV14,CASSHSGGNTEAFF,TGTGCCAGCAGCCATTCAGGGGGGAACACTGAAGCTTTCTTT
.,TRBJ2-1,few,TRBV7-9,CASSLREGAEQFF,TGTGCCAGCAGCTTAAGGGAAGGGGCTGAGCAGTTCTTC
TRBD1,TRBJ2-7,.,TRBV27,CASSSRGHTSYEQYF,TGTGCCAGCAGTTCAAGGGGGCATACATCCTACGAGCAGTACTTC
.,TRBJ1-3,few,TRBV27,CASSSRLGRGNTIYF,TGTGCCAGCAGTTCACGCCTGGGGCGGGGAAACACCATATATTTT
.,TRBJ1-1,.,TRBV4-3,CASSQEWGLGAFF,TGCGCCAGCAGCCAAGAATGGGGGCTGGGAGCTTTCTTT
.,TRBJ1-1,.,TRBV6-1,CATNTGLRAFF,TGTGCCACCAACACGGGTTTAAGAGCTTTCTTT
.,TRBJ1-1,.,TRBV28,CASSLGQNTEAFF,TGTGCCAGCAGTTTGGGCCAGAACACTGAAGCTTTCTTT
TRBD1,TRBJ1-5,.,TRBV6-1,CASSDRPGQGAVSGNQPQHF,TGTGCCAGCAGTGACAGACCGGGACAGGGGGCTGTTTCTGGCAATCAGCCCCAGCATTTT
TRBD1,TRBJ2-5,.,TRBV28,CASKGTGGGETQYF,TGTGCCAGCAAAGGGACAGGGGGAGGGGAGACCCAGTACTTC
.,TRBJ2-1,.,TRBV9,CASSVAPGLALHEQFF,TGTGCCAGCAGCGTAGCCCCGGGGCTAGCGTTACATGAGCAGTTCTTC
.,TRBJ2-1,few,TRBV27,CASSQKLYTYNEQFF,TGTGCCAGCAGTCAAAAGCTGTATACGTACAATGAGCAGTTCTTC
TRBD2,TRBJ2-5,.,TRBV4-2,CAASTGTSGRETQYF,TGTGCCGCCTCTACCGGGACTAGCGGGCGAGAGACCCAGTACTTC
.,TRBJ2-2,.,TRBV10-2,CASRRGYAGELFF,TGCGCCAGCAGACGGGGATACGCCGGGGAGCTGTTTTTT
TRBD2,TRBJ2-7,.,TRBV9,CASSPRGSGRAYEQYF,TGTGCCAGCAGCCCTCGCGGTAGCGGGAGGGCCTACGAGCAGTACTTC
.,TRBJ2-7,.,TRBV6-5,CASSAGDRFAYEQYF,TGTGCCAGCAGCGCGGGGGACAGGTTCGCCTACGAGCAGTACTTC
TRBD2,TRBJ2-4,.,TRBV30,CAWSLRREGRNIQYF,TGTGCCTGGAGTTTGCGGCGGGAGGGCCGTAACATTCAGTACTTC
TRBD1,TRBJ1-2,.,TRBV14,CASSQGTGRGRGYTF,TGTGCCAGCAGCCAGGGGACCGGCAGGGGGCGGGGCTACACCTTC
.,TRBJ2-6,.,TRBV14,CASSQVKPSSGANVLTF,TGTGCCAGCAGCCAAGTTAAGCCAAGCTCTGGGGCCAACGTCCTGACTTTC
.,TRBJ2-3,.,TRBV9,CASSVTPANTDTQYF,TGTGCCAGCAGCGTAACGCCCGCGAACACAGATACGCAGTATTTT
TRBD1,TRBJ2-3,.,TRBV29-1,CSVGRDRDSDTQYF,TGCAGCGTTGGCCGGGACAGGGACTCAGATACGCAGTATTTT
TRBD1,TRBJ1-2,.,TRBV2,CASNHGQGFSGYTF,TGTGCCAGCAACCACGGACAGGGATTTAGTGGCTACACCTTC
.,TRBJ1-5,.,TRBV18,CASSPGRLNQPQHF,TGTGCCAGCTCACCGGGCCGGCTCAATCAGCCCCAGCATTTT
.,TRBJ2-4,few,TRBV27,CASSFRGSLAKNIQYF,TGTGCCAGCAGTTTTAGGGGGTCTCTAGCCAAAAACATTCAGTACTTC
.,TRBJ2-7,few,TRBV7-9,CASSSRQDGAYEQYF,TGTGCCAGCAGCTCGCGACAGGACGGGGCCTACGAGCAGTACTTC
.,TRBJ2-1,once,TRBV7-9,CASSSLRGEQFF,TGTGCCAGCAGCTCCCTCCGGGGGGAGCAGTTCTTC
TRBD2,TRBJ2-3,once,TRBV7-9,CASSLASGGPDTQYF,TGTGCCAGCAGCTTAGCCAGCGGGGGTCCAGATACGCAGTATTTT
TRBD2,TRBJ2-5,.,TRBV7-3,CASSPRTSGSGEETQYF,TGTGCCAGCAGCCCCCGGACTAGCGGGAGCGGGGAAGAGACCCAGTACTTC
.,TRBJ2-5,once,TRBV29-1,CSVSDYPIETQYF,TGCAGCGTCTCGGACTACCCCATCGAGACCCAGTACTTC
TRBD2,TRBJ2-3,.,TRBV25-1,CASSLTGLAGTDTQYF,TGTGCCAGCAGTTTGACGGGACTAGCGGGCACAGATACGCAGTATTTT
.,TRBJ2-7,.,TRBV7-9,CASSLGDFTYEQYF,TGTGCCAGCAGCTTGGGGGACTTTACCTACGAGCAGTACTTC
TRBD2,TRBJ2-1,medium-sized,TRBV4-3,CASSHRPGLATHNEQFF,TGCGCCAGCAGCCACCGACCGGGACTAGCGACCCACAATGAGCAGTTCTTC
TRBD2,TRBJ2-7,.,TRBV5-1,CASSAGTSLYEQYF,TGCGCCAGCAGCGCCGGGACTAGCTTATACGAGCAGTACTTC
.,TRBJ2-1,.,TRBV10-2,CASAVRQTAYNEQFF,TGCGCCAGTGCGGTCCGGCAGACAGCCTACAATGAGCAATTCTTC
.,TRBJ1-1,few,TRBV19,CASSILTPNTEAFF,TGTGCCAGTAGTATCCTTACACCGAACACTGAAGCTTTCTTT
TRBD2,TRBJ2-1,few,TRBV5-4,CASSRTSGRDNEQFF,TGTGCCAGCAGCAGGACTAGCGGGAGGGACAATGAGCAGTTCTTC
TRBD1,TRBJ2-7,few,TRBV10-3,CAISNTGEVYEQYF,TGTGCCATCAGCAATACAGGGGAAGTCTACGAGCAGTACTTC
TRBD2,TRBJ2-7,.,TRBV7-9,CASSLDLTSVSEQYF,TGTGCCAGCAGCTTAGATTTGACTAGCGTTAGCGAGCAGTACTTC
TRBD2,TRBJ2-3,.,TRBV15,CATSRLAGGTDTQYF,TGTGCCACCAGCCGGCTAGCGGGGGGCACAGATACGCAGTATTTT
.,TRBJ1-3,.,TRBV28,CASEPPGSGNTIYF,TGTGCCAGCGAGCCGCCCGGCTCTGGAAACACCATATATTTT